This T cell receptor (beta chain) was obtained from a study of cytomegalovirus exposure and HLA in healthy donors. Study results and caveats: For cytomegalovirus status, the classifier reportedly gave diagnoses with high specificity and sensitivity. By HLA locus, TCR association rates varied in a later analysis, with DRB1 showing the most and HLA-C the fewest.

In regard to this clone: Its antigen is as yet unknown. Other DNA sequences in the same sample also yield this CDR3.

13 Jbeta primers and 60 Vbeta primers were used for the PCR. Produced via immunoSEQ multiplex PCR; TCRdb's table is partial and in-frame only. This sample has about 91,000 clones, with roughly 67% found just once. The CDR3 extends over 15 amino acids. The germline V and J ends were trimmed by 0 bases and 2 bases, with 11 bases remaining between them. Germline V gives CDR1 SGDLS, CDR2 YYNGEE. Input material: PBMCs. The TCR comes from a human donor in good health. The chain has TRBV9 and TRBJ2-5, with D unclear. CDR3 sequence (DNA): TGTGCCAGCAGCGTAGCATCTGCCTATCAAGAGACCCAGTACTTC. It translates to CASSVASAYQETQYF.